Listed below are T cell receptor beta chains from one sample, sequenced in a study of early T cells in non-severe SARS-CoV-2 infection. One entry per CDR3 protein results from TCRdb running MiXCR on the 5' RACE reads. This sample has about 56,000 distinct CDR3 sequences, with more than 13% found just once. The source material was whole blood, sampled at baseline. The receptor set was obtained from an adult who was a healthcare worker with PCR-confirmed SARS-CoV-2 infection or an uninfected control (not recorded which). The CDR3 runs from the conserved cysteine through the conserved F or W. A D gene is named only where the DNA matches it firmly. Clone size is stated in some rows and not others, as once, few, many or a class when expanded.

size	V	D	length	J	CDR3	DNA
many	TRBV9	TRBD1	16	TRBJ2-1	CASSGGGQGLYNEQFF	TGTGCCAGCAGCGGGGGTGGACAGGGACTCTACAATGAGCAGTTCTTC
.	TRBV20-1	TRBD2	14	TRBJ2-3	CSALRLAGGGTQYF	TGCAGTGCTTTGCGACTAGCGGGAGGGGGTACGCAGTATTTT
.	TRBV5-1	.	13	TRBJ1-5	CASSLGGDQPQHF	TGCGCCAGCAGCTTAGGAGGGGATCAGCCCCAGCATTTT
few	TRBV11-2	.	13	TRBJ2-5	CASSSLLQETQYF	TGTGCCAGCAGCTCCCTCCTGCAAGAGACCCAGTACTTC
many	TRBV11-2	TRBD2	17	TRBJ2-3	CASSRGLAGGRADTQYF	TGTGCCAGCAGCCGTGGACTAGCGGGGGGCCGGGCAGATACGCAGTATTTT
.	TRBV11-2	.	15	TRBJ1-4	CASRGGPTTNEKLFF	TGTGCCAGCAGAGGCGGACCTACAACTAATGAAAAACTGTTTTTT
.	TRBV7-9	TRBD2	12	TRBJ2-1	CASSRGLPHQFF	TGTGCCAGCAGCAGGGGACTACCTCACCAGTTCTTC
.	TRBV6-4	.	14	TRBJ2-2	CASSFAENTGELFF	TGTGCCAGCAGTTTTGCGGAGAACACCGGGGAGCTGTTTTTT
few	TRBV3-1	.	15	TRBJ1-1	CASSNRQLRDTEAFF	TGTGCCAGCAGCAACCGACAACTTCGGGACACTGAAGCTTTCTTT
.	TRBV20-1	.	14	TRBJ1-2	CSASAPTSWLGYTF	TGCAGTGCTAGCGCGCCGACATCCTGGCTTGGCTACACCTTC
many	TRBV29-1	.	13	TRBJ2-1	CSVEVLQDNEQFF	TGCAGCGTTGAAGTTCTCCAAGACAATGAGCAGTTCTTC
.	TRBV4-1	TRBD1	16	TRBJ2-7	CASSQVYGTGGDEQYF	TGCGCCAGCAGCCAGGTATACGGGACAGGGGGCGACGAGCAGTACTTC
.	TRBV30	.	15	TRBJ1-1	CAWSHLDRVATEAFF	TGTGCCTGGAGTCATCTTGACCGGGTGGCCACTGAAGCTTTCTTT
.	TRBV7-2	TRBD2	15	TRBJ2-3	CASSRDYRTTDTQYF	TGTGCCAGCAGTCGGGACTATAGGACCACAGATACGCAGTATTTT
few	TRBV29-1	TRBD1	14	TRBJ1-5	CSVKGQGYDQPQHF	TGCAGCGTTAAGGGACAGGGTTACGATCAGCCCCAGCATTTT
many	TRBV20-1	TRBD2	18	TRBJ2-1	CSATATGTSGESYNEQFF	TGCAGTGCAACTGCTACCGGGACTAGCGGGGAGTCCTACAATGAGCAGTTCTTC
few	TRBV6-5	.	13	TRBJ1-2	CASSYSSAYGYTF	TGTGCCAGCAGTTACTCGTCAGCCTATGGCTACACCTTC
.	TRBV18	.	13	TRBJ2-7	CASSRTRESWQYF	TGTGCCAGTTCCCGGACCAGGGAAAGCTGGCAGTACTTC
few	TRBV12-5	TRBD2	13	TRBJ2-5	CASGLASGETQYF	TGTGCTAGTGGTTTGGCTAGCGGAGAGACCCAGTACTTC
.	TRBV5-1	TRBD1	18	TRBJ1-3	CASRTPSSGTGSGNTIYF	TGCGCCAGCAGAACACCCTCTTCCGGGACAGGGAGTGGAAACACCATATATTTT
many	TRBV18	TRBD2	16	TRBJ2-1	CASSPTGSGGYNEQFF	TGTGCCAGCTCACCGACCGGAAGCGGGGGATACAATGAGCAGTTCTTC
.	TRBV7-3	.	16	TRBJ2-3	CASSFGTGGVTDTQYF	TGTGCCAGCAGCTTTGGTACCGGGGGCGTCACAGATACGCAGTATTTT
.	TRBV29-1	.	14	TRBJ2-5	CSVAGGGAEETQYF	TGCAGCGTTGCGGGGGGCGGAGCAGAAGAGACCCAGTACTTC
few	TRBV12-3/TRBV12-4	.	17	TRBJ2-1	CASSDLGGIGVLHEQFF	TGTGCCAGCAGTGATCTCGGCGGAATAGGGGTCCTCCATGAGCAGTTCTTC
many	TRBV3-1	.	14	TRBJ2-1	CASSQNPGGDEQFF	TGTGCCAGCAGCCAAAATCCCGGCGGCGATGAGCAGTTCTTC
few	TRBV20-1	TRBD2	18	TRBJ2-4	CSAKTPGLAGMGENIQYF	TGCAGTGCTAAGACCCCGGGACTAGCGGGGATGGGGGAAAACATTCAGTACTTC
.	TRBV6-5	.	14	TRBJ1-1	CASRPTGTSGEAFF	TGTGCCAGCAGGCCTACAGGAACGTCGGGGGAGGCTTTCTTT
.	TRBV6-1	TRBD1	15	TRBJ2-3	CASSEEGARVDTQYF	TGTGCCAGCAGTGAAGAGGGGGCGCGGGTAGATACGCAGTATTTT
few	TRBV12-3/TRBV12-4	TRBD2	12	TRBJ2-3	CASSSLAVDLYF	TGTGCCAGCAGTTCTCTAGCGGTGGATCTGTATTTT
few	TRBV4-1	.	16	TRBJ2-2	CASSQDPGTGAGELFF	TGCGCCAGCAGCCAAGATCCGGGGACGGGGGCAGGGGAGCTGTTTTTT